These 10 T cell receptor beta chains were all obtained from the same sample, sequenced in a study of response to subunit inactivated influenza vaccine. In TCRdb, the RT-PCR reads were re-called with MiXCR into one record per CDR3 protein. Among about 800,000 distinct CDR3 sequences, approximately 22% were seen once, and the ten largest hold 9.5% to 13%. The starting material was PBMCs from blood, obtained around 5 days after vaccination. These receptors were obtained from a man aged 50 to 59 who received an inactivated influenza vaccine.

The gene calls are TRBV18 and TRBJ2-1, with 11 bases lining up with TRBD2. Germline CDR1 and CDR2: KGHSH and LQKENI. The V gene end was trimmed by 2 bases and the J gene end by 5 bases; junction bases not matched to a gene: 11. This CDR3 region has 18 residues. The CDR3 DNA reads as TGTGCCAGCTCACCAAGTGGCCTAGCGGGGGGCTTGAACAATGAGCAGTTCTTC. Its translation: CASSPSGLAGGLNNEQFF.

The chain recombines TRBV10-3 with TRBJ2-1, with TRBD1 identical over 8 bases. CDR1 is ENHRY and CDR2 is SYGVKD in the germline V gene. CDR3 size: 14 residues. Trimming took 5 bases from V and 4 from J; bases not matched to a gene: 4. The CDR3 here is CAISPGGLYNEQFF. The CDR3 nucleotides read TGTGCCATCAGTCCAGGGGGCTTGTACAATGAGCAGTTCTTC.

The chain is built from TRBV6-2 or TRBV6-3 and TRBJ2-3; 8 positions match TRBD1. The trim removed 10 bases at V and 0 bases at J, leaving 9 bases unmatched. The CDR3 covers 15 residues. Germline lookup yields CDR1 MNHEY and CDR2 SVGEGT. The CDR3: CAIGVRDRSTDTQYF. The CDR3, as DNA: TGTGCCATCGGGGTCAGGGACAGGAGCACAGATACGCAGTATTTT.

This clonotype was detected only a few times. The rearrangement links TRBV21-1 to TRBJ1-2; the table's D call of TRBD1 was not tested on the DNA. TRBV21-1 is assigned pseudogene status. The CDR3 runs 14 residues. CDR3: CASSNRYRTYGYTF. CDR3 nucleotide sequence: TGTGCCAGCAGCAATAGGTACAGGACCTATGGCTACACCTTC.

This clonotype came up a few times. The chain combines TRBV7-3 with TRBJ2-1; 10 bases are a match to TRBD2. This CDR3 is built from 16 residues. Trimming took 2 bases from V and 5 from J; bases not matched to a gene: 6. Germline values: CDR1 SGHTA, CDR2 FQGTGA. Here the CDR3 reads CASSLFGLADNNEQFF. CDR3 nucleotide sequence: TGTGCCAGCAGCTTATTCGGACTAGCGGATAACAATGAGCAGTTCTTC. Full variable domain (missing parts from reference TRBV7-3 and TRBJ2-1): GAGVSQTPSNKVTEKGKYVELRCDPISGHTALYWYRQSLGQGPEFLIYFQGTGAADDSGLPNDRFFAVRPEGSVSTLKIQRTERGDSAVYLCASSLFGLADNNEQFFGPGTRLTVL.

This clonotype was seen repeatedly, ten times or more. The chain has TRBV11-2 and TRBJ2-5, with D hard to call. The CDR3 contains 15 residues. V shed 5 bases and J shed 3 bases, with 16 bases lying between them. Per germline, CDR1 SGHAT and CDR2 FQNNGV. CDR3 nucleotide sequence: TGTGCCAGCAGCCCCTTTATCCCTGGGGAAGAGACCCAGTACTTC. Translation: CASSPFIPGEETQYF. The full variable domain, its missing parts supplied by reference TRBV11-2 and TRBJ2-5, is EAGVAQSPRYKIIEKRQSVAFWCNPISGHATLYWYQQILGQGPKLLIQFQNNGVVDDSQLPKDRFSAERLKGVDSTLKIQPAKLEDSAVYLCASSPFIPGEETQYFGPGTRLLVL.

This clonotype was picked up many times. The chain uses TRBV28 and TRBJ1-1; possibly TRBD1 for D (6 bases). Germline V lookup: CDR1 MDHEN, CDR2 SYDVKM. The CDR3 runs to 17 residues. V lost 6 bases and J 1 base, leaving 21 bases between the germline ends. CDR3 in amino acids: CASSSKGSPRGNTEAFF. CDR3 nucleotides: TGTGCCAGCAGCTCTAAAGGAAGCCCCAGGGGGAACACTGAAGCTTTCTTT.

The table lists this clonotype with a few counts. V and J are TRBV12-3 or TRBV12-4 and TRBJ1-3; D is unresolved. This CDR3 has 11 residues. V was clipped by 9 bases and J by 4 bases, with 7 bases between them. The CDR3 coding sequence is TGTGCCAGTGAAAGGGGAAACACCATATATTTT. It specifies CASERGNTIYF.

The CDR3 DNA is TGTGCCAGCACCGGGACAGGGAATGGCTACGAGCAGTACTTC. Protein: CASTGTGNGYEQYF. The chain employs TRBV19 and TRBJ2-7; 9 nucleotides line up with TRBD1. Trimming at V came to 9 bases and at J to 3 bases, leaving 9 bases not matched to a gene. Germline V gene data show CDR1 as LNHDA and CDR2 as SQIVND (reference sequence). This CDR3 has 14 residues.

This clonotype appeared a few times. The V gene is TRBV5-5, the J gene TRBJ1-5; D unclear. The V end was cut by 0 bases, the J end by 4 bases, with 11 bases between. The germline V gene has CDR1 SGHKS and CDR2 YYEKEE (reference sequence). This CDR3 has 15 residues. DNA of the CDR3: TGTGCCAGCAGCTTGGCATCGGGAATTAATCAGCCCCAGCATTTT. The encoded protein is CASSLASGINQPQHF.